These T cell receptor beta chains were read from a single sample in a study of PD-L1 blockade in urothelial cancer. Clones were read by immunoSEQ multiplex PCR, and TCRdb kept only the in-frame ones, dropping some. Seen here are 45,000 to 60,000 clones, around nine tenths observed once, and the top ten hold 2.4%. Sequences were derived from PBMCs, sampled around atezolizumab (anti-PD-L1) treatment. These receptors were collected from a man between 60 and 75 years old with urothelial cancer. The CDR3 runs from the conserved cysteine through the conserved F or W. Fields, in order: J gene, D gene, V gene, clone size, CDR3 protein, CDR3 DNA. D genes are given only for firm matches. Not all rows give a size; the values are once, few, many and, for expanded clones, a class.

j_gene: TRBJ1-2
d_gene: TRBD1
v_gene: TRBV6-5
abundance: .
CDR3aa: CASSKIGTGPGYTF
CDR3nt: TGTGCCAGCAGTAAGATCGGGACAGGGCCTGGCTACACCTTC

j_gene: TRBJ1-1
d_gene: TRBD1
v_gene: TRBV10-3
abundance: .
CDR3aa: CAIKNPDRALSKAFF
CDR3nt: TGTGCCATCAAGAACCCGGACAGGGCCCTTAGTAAAGCTTTCTTT

j_gene: TRBJ1-5
d_gene: TRBD1
v_gene: TRBV27
abundance: .
CDR3aa: CASSLSFGTENSNQPQHF
CDR3nt: TGTGCCAGCAGTTTGAGTTTCGGGACAGAAAATAGCAATCAGCCCCAGCATTTT

j_gene: TRBJ2-3
d_gene: TRBD2
v_gene: TRBV5-8
abundance: .
CDR3aa: CASSAGLAGTDTQYF
CDR3nt: TGTGCCAGCAGCGCGGGACTAGCGGGAACAGATACGCAGTATTTT

j_gene: TRBJ2-3
d_gene: .
v_gene: TRBV5-1
abundance: .
CDR3aa: CASSFENRADTQYF
CDR3nt: TGCGCCAGCAGCTTTGAGAACAGGGCAGATACGCAGTATTTT

j_gene: TRBJ2-3
d_gene: .
v_gene: TRBV5-1
abundance: .
CDR3aa: CASSLASPDTQYF
CDR3nt: TGCGCCAGCAGCTTGGCGTCCCCAGATACGCAGTATTTT

j_gene: TRBJ2-7
d_gene: .
v_gene: TRBV18
abundance: .
CDR3aa: CASSLDSSYEQYF
CDR3nt: TGTGCCAGCTCCCTCGACAGCTCCTACGAGCAGTACTTC

j_gene: TRBJ1-5
d_gene: .
v_gene: TRBV4-3
abundance: .
CDR3aa: CASSQGQDFQPQHF
CDR3nt: TGCGCCAGCAGCCAAGGTCAGGACTTTCAGCCCCAGCATTTT

j_gene: TRBJ1-4
d_gene: .
v_gene: TRBV5-4
abundance: .
CDR3aa: CASSLKGANEKLFF
CDR3nt: TGTGCCAGCAGCTTGAAGGGAGCTAATGAAAAACTGTTTTTT

j_gene: TRBJ2-5
d_gene: .
v_gene: TRBV21-1
abundance: .
CDR3aa: CASSKGAGEVQETQYF
CDR3nt: TGTGCCAGCAGCAAGGGAGCGGGAGAGGTCCAAGAGACCCAGTACTTC

j_gene: TRBJ1-2
d_gene: TRBD1
v_gene: TRBV28
abundance: .
CDR3aa: CASRPRGQGAGGYTF
CDR3nt: TGTGCCAGCAGGCCCAGGGGACAGGGGGCTGGTGGCTACACCTTC

j_gene: TRBJ2-3
d_gene: .
v_gene: TRBV6-1
abundance: .
CDR3aa: CASSDTPDSAATDTQYF
CDR3nt: TGTGCCAGCAGTGACACCCCGGACAGCGCCGCAACAGATACGCAGTATTTT

j_gene: TRBJ2-7
d_gene: TRBD2
v_gene: TRBV7-9
abundance: once
CDR3aa: CASSLAGGQYF
CDR3nt: TGTGCCAGCAGCCTAGCGGGAGGGCAGTACTTC

j_gene: TRBJ2-1
d_gene: TRBD2
v_gene: TRBV9
abundance: .
CDR3aa: CASSVTTSGGAWGLNEQFF
CDR3nt: TGTGCCAGCAGCGTAACTACTAGCGGGGGGGCCTGGGGCTTGAATGAGCAGTTCTTC

j_gene: TRBJ1-3
d_gene: .
v_gene: TRBV7-9
abundance: .
CDR3aa: CASSQVISGNTIYF
CDR3nt: TGTGCCAGCAGCCAGGTTATCTCTGGAAACACCATATATTTT

j_gene: TRBJ2-1
d_gene: TRBD1
v_gene: TRBV7-9
abundance: .
CDR3aa: CASSPGTAHNEQFF
CDR3nt: TGTGCCAGCAGCCCCGGGACAGCTCACAATGAGCAGTTCTTC

j_gene: TRBJ2-2
d_gene: TRBD1
v_gene: TRBV18
abundance: .
CDR3aa: CASSRNYRGATGELFF
CDR3nt: TGTGCCAGCTCACGAAATTACAGGGGCGCCACCGGGGAGCTGTTTTTT

j_gene: TRBJ1-5
d_gene: TRBD1
v_gene: TRBV5-6
abundance: .
CDR3aa: CASSSARLDRVSNQPQHF
CDR3nt: TGTGCCAGCAGCTCCGCTCGATTGGACAGGGTTAGCAATCAGCCCCAGCATTTT

j_gene: TRBJ2-2
d_gene: .
v_gene: TRBV5-1
abundance: .
CDR3aa: CASSLVEGTTGELFF
CDR3nt: TGCGCCAGCAGCTTGGTGGAGGGTACCACCGGGGAGCTGTTTTTT

j_gene: TRBJ1-2
d_gene: TRBD1
v_gene: TRBV28
abundance: .
CDR3aa: CASSPGTVEGYTF
CDR3nt: TGTGCCAGCAGTCCCGGGACAGTGGAGGGCTACACCTTC

j_gene: TRBJ2-6
d_gene: .
v_gene: TRBV5-6
abundance: .
CDR3aa: CASSLVTGRGSGANVLTF
CDR3nt: TGTGCCAGCAGCTTGGTTACGGGCCGGGGCTCTGGGGCCAACGTCCTGACTTTC

j_gene: TRBJ2-1
d_gene: .
v_gene: TRBV2
abundance: .
CDR3aa: CASSDEPANEQFF
CDR3nt: TGTGCCAGCAGTGATGAGCCCGCCAATGAGCAGTTCTTC

j_gene: TRBJ2-7
d_gene: .
v_gene: TRBV28
abundance: few
CDR3aa: CASSLVWTKHYEQYF
CDR3nt: TGTGCCAGCAGTTTAGTGTGGACTAAACACTACGAGCAGTACTTC

j_gene: TRBJ2-1
d_gene: TRBD2
v_gene: TRBV4-1
abundance: .
CDR3aa: CASSRSGGLAGSSSYNEQFF
CDR3nt: TGCGCCAGCAGCCGATCTGGTGGACTAGCGGGATCGAGCTCCTACAATGAGCAGTTCTTC

j_gene: TRBJ2-1
d_gene: TRBD2
v_gene: TRBV18
abundance: .
CDR3aa: CASSQTSLNNEQFF
CDR3nt: TGTGCCAGCTCACAGACTAGCTTAAACAATGAGCAGTTCTTC

j_gene: TRBJ2-7
d_gene: TRBD2
v_gene: TRBV6-1
abundance: once
CDR3aa: CASRPGTGGVYEQYF
CDR3nt: TGTGCCAGCAGACCCGGGACGGGGGGTGTCTACGAGCAGTACTTC

j_gene: TRBJ1-2
d_gene: .
v_gene: TRBV7-9
abundance: .
CDR3aa: CASSLDSLIYGYTF
CDR3nt: TGTGCCAGCAGCTTAGACAGCCTGATCTATGGCTACACCTTC

j_gene: TRBJ2-1
d_gene: .
v_gene: TRBV30
abundance: .
CDR3aa: CAWFGGALNEQFF
CDR3nt: TGTGCCTGGTTCGGAGGGGCCCTCAATGAGCAGTTCTTC

j_gene: TRBJ2-2
d_gene: .
v_gene: TRBV7-2
abundance: .
CDR3aa: CASSSLSRAAGELFF
CDR3nt: TGTGCCAGCAGCTCTCTTTCACGCGCGGCCGGGGAGCTGTTTTTT

j_gene: TRBJ1-2
d_gene: .
v_gene: TRBV5-6
abundance: .
CDR3aa: CASSLGYGYTF
CDR3nt: TGTGCCAGCAGCCTCGGCTATGGCTACACCTTC

j_gene: TRBJ2-1
d_gene: TRBD1
v_gene: TRBV19
abundance: .
CDR3aa: CASSGPQGVASNEQFF
CDR3nt: TGTGCCAGTAGTGGCCCGCAGGGGGTGGCGAGCAATGAGCAGTTCTTC

j_gene: TRBJ2-1
d_gene: TRBD1
v_gene: TRBV4-1
abundance: .
CDR3aa: CASSQVAGGQRHNEQFF
CDR3nt: TGCGCCAGCAGCCAAGTGGCTGGGGGACAGAGACACAATGAGCAGTTCTTC

j_gene: TRBJ2-6
d_gene: .
v_gene: TRBV4-3
abundance: .
CDR3aa: CASSQANRASGANVLTF
CDR3nt: TGCGCCAGCAGCCAAGCAAACAGGGCCTCTGGGGCCAACGTCCTGACTTTC

j_gene: TRBJ2-5
d_gene: .
v_gene: TRBV5-4
abundance: .
CDR3aa: CASSGQSQETQYF
CDR3nt: TGTGCCAGCAGTGGACAATCCCAAGAGACCCAGTACTTC

j_gene: TRBJ2-5
d_gene: TRBD2
v_gene: TRBV5-1
abundance: once
CDR3aa: CASSTEPGGAGETQYF
CDR3nt: TGCGCCAGCAGCACGGAACCGGGGGGGGCGGGGGAGACCCAGTACTTC

j_gene: TRBJ2-7
d_gene: TRBD2
v_gene: TRBV5-1
abundance: .
CDR3aa: CASSLYGHLSGGALEQYF
CDR3nt: TGCGCCAGCAGCTTGTACGGACATCTTAGCGGGGGTGCATTAGAGCAGTACTTC

j_gene: TRBJ2-1
d_gene: .
v_gene: TRBV21-1
abundance: .
CDR3aa: CASSKWRTSGSRNEQFF
CDR3nt: TGTGCCAGCAGCAAATGGAGGACTAGCGGGAGTAGGAATGAGCAGTTCTTC

j_gene: TRBJ2-7
d_gene: .
v_gene: TRBV28
abundance: .
CDR3aa: CASSLITYEQYF
CDR3nt: TGTGCCAGCAGTTTAATAACCTACGAGCAGTACTTC

j_gene: TRBJ2-5
d_gene: TRBD1
v_gene: TRBV4-1
abundance: .
CDR3aa: CASSQGQGETQYF
CDR3nt: TGCGCCAGCAGCCAAGGACAGGGGGAGACCCAGTACTTC

j_gene: TRBJ1-1
d_gene: TRBD1
v_gene: TRBV30
abundance: few
CDR3aa: CAWSVSGTAQAFF
CDR3nt: TGTGCCTGGAGTGTATCCGGGACAGCTCAAGCTTTCTTT

j_gene: TRBJ1-3
d_gene: .
v_gene: TRBV18
abundance: .
CDR3aa: CASSPPSMPTSGNTIYF
CDR3nt: TGTGCCAGCTCACCACCGTCTATGCCGACTTCTGGAAACACCATATATTTT

j_gene: TRBJ2-1
d_gene: TRBD1
v_gene: TRBV28
abundance: .
CDR3aa: CASSFSDRAEQFF
CDR3nt: TGTGCCAGCAGTTTCTCGGACAGGGCTGAGCAGTTCTTC

j_gene: TRBJ1-3
d_gene: .
v_gene: TRBV5-8
abundance: .
CDR3aa: CASSLGYRLGNTIYF
CDR3nt: TGTGCCAGCAGTTTGGGTTACCGACTTGGAAACACCATATATTTT

j_gene: TRBJ1-1
d_gene: TRBD1
v_gene: TRBV7-9
abundance: .
CDR3aa: CASSLLAGGRKAFF
CDR3nt: TGTGCCAGCAGCTTACTGGCAGGGGGTCGAAAAGCTTTCTTT

j_gene: TRBJ1-2
d_gene: TRBD1
v_gene: TRBV7-2
abundance: .
CDR3aa: CASSEDRVPAYGYTF
CDR3nt: TGTGCCAGCAGCGAAGACAGGGTTCCGGCCTATGGCTACACCTTC

j_gene: TRBJ1-5
d_gene: .
v_gene: TRBV15
abundance: .
CDR3aa: CATSRASEGNQPQHF
CDR3nt: TGTGCCACCAGCAGAGCCTCCGAGGGCAATCAGCCCCAGCATTTT

j_gene: TRBJ2-7
d_gene: TRBD1
v_gene: TRBV2
abundance: .
CDR3aa: CASRSDRGRLEQYF
CDR3nt: TGTGCCAGCAGGTCGGACAGGGGGCGTCTCGAGCAGTACTTC

j_gene: TRBJ2-5
d_gene: TRBD1
v_gene: TRBV2
abundance: once
CDR3aa: CATTRGHQETQYF
CDR3nt: TGTGCCACGACCAGGGGGCACCAAGAGACCCAGTACTTC

j_gene: TRBJ1-1
d_gene: .
v_gene: TRBV5-4
abundance: .
CDR3aa: CASSLAPGASTEAFF
CDR3nt: TGTGCCAGCAGCTTGGCCCCAGGGGCGAGCACTGAAGCTTTCTTT

j_gene: TRBJ2-7
d_gene: .
v_gene: TRBV19
abundance: .
CDR3aa: CASSSNPGWDEQYF
CDR3nt: TGTGCCAGTAGTTCAAATCCAGGGTGGGACGAGCAGTACTTC

j_gene: TRBJ2-1
d_gene: TRBD2
v_gene: TRBV5-4
abundance: .
CDR3aa: CASSVGLGSYNEQFF
CDR3nt: TGTGCCAGCAGCGTCGGACTAGGCTCCTACAATGAGCAGTTCTTC

j_gene: TRBJ2-7
d_gene: .
v_gene: TRBV6-1
abundance: .
CDR3aa: CASNHPTNARYEQYF
CDR3nt: TGTGCCAGCAATCACCCGACTAATGCCAGGTACGAGCAGTACTTC

j_gene: TRBJ1-1
d_gene: TRBD1
v_gene: TRBV28
abundance: .
CDR3aa: CASSFPGQGARNTEAFF
CDR3nt: TGTGCCAGCAGTTTCCCTGGACAGGGGGCACGGAACACTGAAGCTTTCTTT

j_gene: TRBJ2-7
d_gene: TRBD1
v_gene: TRBV29-1
abundance: .
CDR3aa: CSVGRTGRREQYF
CDR3nt: TGCAGCGTAGGGAGGACAGGGCGTCGCGAGCAGTACTTC

j_gene: TRBJ1-2
d_gene: .
v_gene: TRBV11-2
abundance: .
CDR3aa: CASSFQKEWTGLYGYTF
CDR3nt: TGTGCCAGCTCCTTCCAAAAGGAGTGGACTGGGCTCTATGGCTACACCTTC

j_gene: TRBJ2-5
d_gene: .
v_gene: TRBV15
abundance: .
CDR3aa: CATSREQGRGYQETQYF
CDR3nt: TGTGCCACCAGCAGAGAACAAGGGAGGGGGTACCAAGAGACCCAGTACTTC

j_gene: TRBJ2-7
d_gene: .
v_gene: TRBV30
abundance: .
CDR3aa: CAWSVGGGYEQYF
CDR3nt: TGTGCCTGGAGTGTAGGGGGGGGCTACGAGCAGTACTTC

j_gene: TRBJ2-4
d_gene: .
v_gene: TRBV18
abundance: .
CDR3aa: CASSPRGEEYKNIQYF
CDR3nt: TGTGCCAGCTCCCCTAGAGGCGAGGAGTACAAAAACATTCAGTACTTC

j_gene: TRBJ2-5
d_gene: TRBD2
v_gene: TRBV6-5
abundance: .
CDR3aa: CASRGLAGDRETQYF
CDR3nt: TGTGCCAGCAGGGGACTAGCGGGAGATCGGGAGACCCAGTACTTC